This T cell receptor (beta chain) was sequenced for a study of shared clonotypes between healthy human individuals. Study context: For every donor, three CD4 naive, three CD4 memory, two CD8 naive and one CD8 memory plates were used.

Caucasian adults residing in Nashville, Tennessee made up all the donors. This clone occurred once. Its matching antigen is unknown. Replicate PCRs for sorted subsets used about 200 ng DNA; this equaled 25,000 to 35,000 T cell genomes. The data were produced by immunoSEQ multiplex PCR, yet TCRdb's version contains in-frame clones alone and is incomplete. The sample comprises a few million clones, roughly 90% of which are singletons, and 0.37% rests with the top ten. Per germline, CDR1 MDHEN and CDR2 SYDVKM. Trimming stripped 7 bases from V and 1 base from J, with 16 bases between. The CDR3 is 15 amino acids. General study points: When compared with the clonotypes that were shared by all four sorted-subset donors, the non-shared clonotypes turned out to have lower generation probabilities.

This TCR came from a man aged 18 to 29 in good health. Some clones in this sample may be carry-over from other donors' samples. J is TRBJ2-5 and V is TRBV28; D is perhaps TRBD1 (6 bases). The sample comprised naive CD4+ T cells from PBMCs. The subset: CD45RA+ positively selected. CDR3 bases: TGTGCCAGCAATAAACCACAGGGCCCCCAAGAGACCCAGTACTTC. Its translation is CASNKPQGPQETQYF.